The rows below give T cell receptor beta chains drawn from one sample of a study of blood T cell repertoires in COVID-19. Repertoires were generated with immunoSEQ multiplex PCR, while TCRdb's copy carries only in-frame clones and drops some. Here the sample spans about 150,000 clones, roughly 88% being singletons. The sequenced material came from peripheral blood. Receptor source: a man aged 55 to 70 with COVID-19, enrolled during active disease. The CDR3 runs from the conserved cysteine through the conserved F or W. The D gene is left open where the match is weak. Some rows mark clone size as missing; the rest say once, few, many or name a class of expanded clone.

d_gene	abundance	j_gene	v_gene	CDR3aa	CDR3nt
.	.	TRBJ1-4	TRBV6-6	CASSDGGGFDEKLFF	TGTGCCAGCAGTGATGGCGGGGGTTTCGATGAAAAACTGTTTTTT
TRBD1	.	TRBJ2-3	TRBV13	CASSLDRGQTDTQYF	TGTGCCAGCAGCTTAGACAGGGGACAGACAGATACGCAGTATTTT
.	.	TRBJ2-3	TRBV7-2	CASSPAGLGTEEQYF	TGTGCCAGCAGCCCGGCGGGTTTGGGCACGGAAGAACAGTATTTT
.	.	TRBJ1-1	TRBV28	CASSFGGAGTEAFF	TGTGCCAGCAGTTTTGGAGGGGCCGGCACTGAAGCTTTCTTT
TRBD1	.	TRBJ2-7	TRBV18	CASSFYRGSYEQYF	TGTGCCAGCTCATTTTACAGGGGGTCCTACGAGCAGTACTTC
.	.	TRBJ2-3	TRBV9	CASSVLQGFSTDTQYF	TGTGCCAGCAGCGTACTCCAGGGGTTTAGCACAGATACGCAGTATTTT
.	.	TRBJ1-1	TRBV5-6	CASSPREAAGAFF	TGTGCCAGCAGCCCACGGGAGGCAGCGGGAGCTTTCTTT
.	.	TRBJ2-5	TRBV7-8	CASTLLGGQETQYF	TGTGCCAGCACCCTGCTGGGGGGCCAAGAGACCCAGTACTTC
TRBD1	few	TRBJ1-4	TRBV5-5	CASSPQGHTNEKLFF	TGTGCCAGCAGCCCACAGGGGCATACTAATGAAAAACTGTTTTTT
.	.	TRBJ1-1	TRBV6-2/TRBV6-3	CASSYSAGEINTEAFF	TGTGCCAGCAGTTACTCGGCAGGGGAGATAAACACTGAAGCTTTCTTT
TRBD1	.	TRBJ2-4	TRBV24-1	CATSDPGTGKNIQYF	TGTGCCACCAGTGATCCCGGGACAGGGAAAAACATTCAGTACTTC
.	.	TRBJ1-5	TRBV6-2/TRBV6-3	CASSYPLEGGGKDQPQHF	TGTGCCAGCAGTTACCCCCTCGAGGGGGGGGGTAAGGATCAGCCCCAGCATTTT
TRBD2	.	TRBJ2-7	TRBV10-2	CASSEGLARYEQYF	TGCGCCAGCAGTGAAGGACTAGCGAGATACGAGCAGTACTTC
TRBD1	.	TRBJ1-1	TRBV6-2/TRBV6-3	CASNPQGMNTEAFF	TGTGCCAGCAACCCACAGGGGATGAACACTGAAGCTTTCTTT
.	.	TRBJ2-5	TRBV28	CASSLGHLGANQETQYF	TGTGCCAGCAGTTTGGGACACCTGGGGGCGAACCAAGAGACCCAGTACTTC
.	.	TRBJ1-3	TRBV7-2	CASSLSFGNTIYF	TGTGCCAGCAGCTTATCCTTTGGAAACACCATATATTTT
.	once	TRBJ2-5	TRBV6-5	CASSYGGYGGKETQYF	TGTGCCAGCAGTTACGGGGGGTATGGGGGAAAAGAGACCCAGTACTTC
.	.	TRBJ1-1	TRBV7-3	CASSRKGGTEAFF	TGTGCCAGCAGCAGAAAAGGGGGCACTGAAGCTTTCTTT
.	.	TRBJ2-7	TRBV6-1	CASSEARQYDEQYF	TGTGCCAGCAGTGAAGCCCGACAGTACGACGAGCAGTACTTC
TRBD1	.	TRBJ1-1	TRBV24-1	CATRPNRGRTAEAFF	TGTGCCACCAGACCTAACAGGGGGCGAACGGCTGAAGCTTTCTTT
.	.	TRBJ1-1	TRBV5-8	CASSLTPDTEAFF	TGTGCCAGCAGCTTAACCCCGGACACTGAAGCTTTCTTT
.	.	TRBJ2-4	TRBV11-2	CASTNLVSGKAKNIQYF	TGTGCCAGCACCAACCTAGTGTCGGGGAAGGCCAAAAACATTCAGTACTTC
.	.	TRBJ1-1	TRBV6-5	CASSYSRQMNTEAFF	TGTGCCAGCAGTTACTCGCGACAGATGAACACTGAAGCTTTCTTT
TRBD2	.	TRBJ2-1	TRBV12-3/TRBV12-4	CASSSGTSTFF	TGTGCCAGCAGTTCCGGGACTAGCACGTTCTTC
.	.	TRBJ1-1	TRBV27	CASNSRVPNTEAFF	TGTGCCAGCAACTCCCGGGTCCCGAACACTGAAGCTTTCTTT
.	.	TRBJ2-1	TRBV4-3	CASSQVASGVLSEQFF	TGCGCCAGCAGCCAGGTAGCGTCGGGGGTTCTTAGTGAGCAGTTCTTC
TRBD1	.	TRBJ1-4	TRBV25-1	CASSDGDRGSTNEKLFF	TGTGCCAGCAGTGACGGGGACAGGGGGTCAACTAATGAAAAACTGTTTTTT
TRBD1	.	TRBJ2-7	TRBV7-2	CASSLGRGLYEQYF	TGTGCCAGCAGCTTAGGCAGGGGGCTCTACGAGCAGTACTTC
TRBD1	once	TRBJ1-1	TRBV11-3	CASSPGGTGQTEAFF	TGTGCCAGCAGCCCAGGTGGGACAGGGCAAACTGAAGCTTTCTTT
TRBD1	.	TRBJ1-2	TRBV19	CASSLTGEQGIKGYTF	TGTGCCAGTAGTCTGACAGGGGAACAGGGGATCAAAGGCTACACCTTC
.	.	TRBJ2-3	TRBV29-1	CSSMGAGSTDTQYF	TGCAGCTCCATGGGGGCAGGGAGCACAGATACGCAGTATTTT
.	.	TRBJ2-5	TRBV9	CASSVGTAQETQYF	TGTGCCAGCAGCGTAGGAACAGCTCAAGAGACCCAGTACTTC
.	.	TRBJ2-7	TRBV10-3	CAIRQGGMYEQYF	TGTGCCATCCGGCAGGGAGGTATGTACGAGCAGTACTTC
.	.	TRBJ2-2	TRBV19	CASNRYTGELFF	TGTGCCAGTAACAGGTACACCGGGGAGCTGTTTTTT
TRBD1	.	TRBJ1-2	TRBV19	CASSIDRDRVNYGYTF	TGTGCCAGTAGTATTGACCGGGACAGAGTTAACTATGGCTACACCTTC
TRBD1	once	TRBJ1-4	TRBV6-5	CASRKTGGKDEKLFF	TGTGCCAGCAGAAAAACAGGGGGCAAGGATGAAAAACTGTTTTTT
.	.	TRBJ1-2	TRBV6-5	CASSTSGQGNYGYTF	.
TRBD2	.	TRBJ2-5	TRBV24-1	CATSDYSGRAGLETQYF	TGTGCCACCAGTGATTATAGCGGGAGGGCCGGTTTAGAGACCCAGTACTTC
.	.	TRBJ2-7	TRBV4-2	CASSPVEGTDHEQYF	TGTGCCAGCAGCCCCGTGGAGGGAACTGATCACGAGCAGTACTTC
TRBD2	.	TRBJ2-1	TRBV5-1	CASSSSGSPYNEQFF	TGCGCCAGCAGCTCAAGCGGGAGCCCATACAATGAGCAGTTCTTC
.	.	TRBJ1-5	TRBV6-2/TRBV6-3	CASSTNTVQPQHF	TGTGCCAGCAGTACAAACACAGTACAGCCCCAGCATTTT
TRBD1	.	TRBJ1-2	TRBV4-2	CASSQDQGATYGYTF	TGTGCCAGCAGCCAAGATCAGGGGGCAACCTATGGCTACACCTTC
.	.	TRBJ2-1	TRBV10-1	CASSDPKRGIEQFF	TGCGCCAGCAGTGACCCCAAACGAGGAATTGAGCAGTTCTTC
.	.	TRBJ1-3	TRBV6-6	CASRGESTIYF	TGTGCCAGCAGGGGAGAAAGCACCATATATTTT
.	.	TRBJ1-2	TRBV27	CASADPRIGNYGYTF	TGTGCCAGCGCCGACCCTAGAATCGGGAACTATGGCTACACCTTC
.	.	TRBJ1-2	TRBV10-2	CASSEFIGRSPYGYTF	TGCGCCAGCAGTGAGTTCATAGGGAGGAGCCCCTATGGCTACACCTTC
TRBD1	.	TRBJ2-3	TRBV19	CASGDRGNTQYF	TGTGCCAGTGGCGACAGGGGAAATACGCAGTATTTT
TRBD2	.	TRBJ2-2	TRBV19	CASSMGLAGWSANTGELFF	TGTGCCAGTAGTATGGGGCTAGCGGGCTGGAGTGCGAACACCGGGGAGCTGTTTTTT
TRBD1	.	TRBJ1-5	TRBV30	CAWSLGQEPNQPQHF	TGTGCCTGGAGCCTCGGACAGGAGCCTAATCAGCCCCAGCATTTT
.	.	TRBJ2-5	TRBV27	CASRGGVVETQYF	TGTGCCAGCAGGGGGGGTGTGGTGGAGACCCAGTACTTC
.	few	TRBJ1-5	TRBV7-2	CASSLDAGGNQPQHF	TGTGCCAGCAGCTTAGACGCCGGCGGGAATCAGCCCCAGCATTTT
.	once	TRBJ2-7	TRBV7-9	CASSLEVGRGQEQYF	TGTGCCAGCAGCTTAGAGGTGGGCAGGGGTCAGGAGCAGTACTTC
.	.	TRBJ1-1	TRBV29-1	CSVEDRTANTEAFF	TGCAGCGTTGAAGATAGGACAGCGAACACTGAAGCTTTCTTT
TRBD2	.	TRBJ2-1	TRBV6-7	CASSYPLGAGGYNEQFF	TGTGCCAGCAGTTACCCTCTCGGAGCGGGGGGGTACAATGAGCAGTTCTTC